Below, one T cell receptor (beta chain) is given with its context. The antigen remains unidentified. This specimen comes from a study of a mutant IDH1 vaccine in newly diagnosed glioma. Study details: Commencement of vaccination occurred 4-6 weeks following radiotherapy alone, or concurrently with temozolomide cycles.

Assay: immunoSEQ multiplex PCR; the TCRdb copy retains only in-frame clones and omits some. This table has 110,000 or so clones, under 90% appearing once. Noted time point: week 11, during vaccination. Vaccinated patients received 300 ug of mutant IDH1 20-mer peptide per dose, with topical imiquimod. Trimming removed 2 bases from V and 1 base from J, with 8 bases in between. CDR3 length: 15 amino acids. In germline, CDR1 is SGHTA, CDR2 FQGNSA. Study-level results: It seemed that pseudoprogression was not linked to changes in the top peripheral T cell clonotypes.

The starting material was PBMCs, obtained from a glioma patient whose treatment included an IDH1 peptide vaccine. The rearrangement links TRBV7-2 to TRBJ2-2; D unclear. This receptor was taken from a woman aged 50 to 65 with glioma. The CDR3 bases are TGTGCCAGCAGCTTATCACGGCAGAACACCGGGGAGCTGTTTTTT. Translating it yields CASSLSRQNTGELFF.